This paragraph covers one T cell receptor beta chain sequence. Germline lookup yields CDR1 SNHLY and CDR2 FYNNEI. The CDR3 runs 15 residues. Germline trimming cut 6 bases from V and 4 bases from J; bases unmatched to any gene: 8. This entry comes from a study of blood T cell repertoires in COVID-19. Looking at the study overall: Some COVID-19 samples were acute and others convalescent; all came from the United States, Italy and Spain. The analysed material was cDNA or gDNA that came from T cells, B-cell-depleted T cells, or PBMCs.

Per the study methods: Estimation of nucleated cell counts was performed using reference gene primer amplification. Produced via immunoSEQ multiplex PCR; TCRdb's table is partial and in-frame only. That table gives V, J and clone size, and the DNA gave D and trimming. The data show some 170,000 clones, roughly 80% seen once. This receptor was taken from a woman aged 80 or older with acute or convalescent COVID-19. The chain combines TRBV2 with TRBJ2-2; 7 positions match TRBD1. The sample was peripheral blood. In nucleotides, the CDR3 is TGTGCCAGCAGCCCCACCACAGGGGCCACCGGGGAGCTGTTTTTT. Its translation is CASSPTTGATGELFF.